Each of the 9 T cell receptor beta chains below was sequenced from the same sample in a study of cytomegalovirus exposure and HLA in healthy donors. A multiplex PCR was run with 60 Vbeta primers and 13 Jbeta primers. The method was immunoSEQ multiplex PCR; TCRdb's version includes in-frame clones alone and lacks a portion of them. The sample carries roughly 100,000 clones, 69% recorded once. The sample was PBMCs. The receptor set was obtained from a man in his thirties or forties in good health and CMV-seronegative.

This clone was counted a single time. The rearrangement links TRBV25-1 to TRBJ2-3, with 10 bases identical to TRBD2. V trimming: 6 bases; J trimming: 0 bases; junction bases outside the gene matches: 9. CDR1 is MGHDK and CDR2 is SYGVNS in the germline V gene. This CDR3 region has 17 residues. Here the CDR3 DNA reads TGTGCCAGCAGCCCCTTTGTACTAGCGGGGAGCACAGATACGCAGTATTTT. Translation gives CASSPFVLAGSTDTQYF.

This chain joins TRBV6-5 and TRBJ2-7; 13 positions agree with TRBD2. The CDR3 consists of 15 residues. V was clipped by 3 bases and J by 7 bases; unmatched bases: 6. CDR1 is MNHEY, CDR2 SVGAGI, per germline. The CDR3 DNA reads TGTGCCAGCAGTTATTCGGAACTAGCGGGAGGGGAGCAGTACTTC. Residues: CASSYSELAGGEQYF.

The chain couples TRBV9 to TRBJ2-5; 8 bases align to TRBD2. The germline V gene has CDR1 SGDLS and CDR2 YYNGEE. With 0 bases clipped from V and 5 bases from J, the junction kept 6 bases outside the gene matches. There are 15 residues in the CDR3. The CDR3 is CASSVAAGEWETQYF. The CDR3 region has the DNA TGTGCCAGCAGCGTAGCAGCGGGAGAATGGGAGACCCAGTACTTC.

The rearrangement links TRBV7-8 to TRBJ2-7; TRBD2 is a possible D gene (6 bases). Germline V gene lookup returns CDR1 SGHVS and CDR2 FQNEAQ. Trimming removed 4 bases at V and 2 bases at J, with 18 bases between. The CDR3 has 16 residues. CDR3 bases: TGTGCCAGCAGCTCACTTCGGGGGTGGGATACCTACGAGCAGTACTTC. Its protein product is CASSSLRGWDTYEQYF.

This chain's CDR3 is CASSLTGQDLYEQYF. DNA of the CDR3: TGTGCCAGCAGTTTAACGGGACAGGACCTTTACGAGCAGTACTTC. This chain connects TRBV5-6 to TRBJ2-7; 8 nucleotides align to TRBD1. Losses at the gene ends were 5 bases for V and 4 bases for J; bases not matched to a gene: 11. The CDR3 length is 15 residues. CDR1 is SGHDT and CDR2 is YYEEEE in the germline V gene.

The gene calls are TRBV7-2 and TRBJ2-7; TRBD2 matches at 13 bases. The junction had 6 bases not matched to a gene; V was cut back by 1 base and J by 6 bases. CDR1 and CDR2 (germline): SGHTA, FQGNSA. This CDR3 spans 16 amino acids. DNA of the CDR3: TGTGCCAGCAGCTTAGGTTGGACTAGCGGGAGTCGCGAGCAGTACTTC. Translation: CASSLGWTSGSREQYF. Full variable domain (outside the CDR3, taken from reference TRBV7-2 and TRBJ2-7): GAGVSQSPSNKVTEKGKDVELRCDPISGHTALYWYRQSLGQGLEFLIYFQGNSAPDKSGLPSDRFSAERTGGSVSTLTIQRTQQEDSAVYLCASSLGWTSGSREQYFGPGTRLTVT.

DNA for the CDR3: TGTGCCAGCAGTCTCTCTACCCTTGGGAACACTGAAGCTTTCTTT. It codes for CASSLSTLGNTEAFF. This chain joins TRBV28 and TRBJ1-1; D uncertain. V dropped 5 bases and J dropped 1 base, with 14 bases sitting between them. Germline CDR1 and CDR2: MDHEN and SYDVKM. The CDR3 loop spans 15 amino acids.

The CDR3 sequence is CASSFTSGSSEQYF. The DNA for the CDR3 is TGTGCCAGCAGTTTTACCAGCGGGAGTTCCGAGCAGTACTTC. The V gene is TRBV27, the J gene TRBJ2-7, with TRBD2 matching 8 bases. With V trimmed by 3 bases and J by 6 bases, 7 bases remained unmatched. Germline CDR1 reads MNHEY; CDR2 reads SMNVEV (reference sequence). The CDR3 is made up of 14 amino acids.

For this clone: This sample includes further DNA sequences coding for the same CDR3. The chain joins TRBV7-9 to TRBJ2-1; 8 bases are a match to TRBD2. Germline CDR1 is SEHNR and CDR2 is FQNEAQ (reference sequence). J was trimmed by 0 bases and V by 0 bases; bases with no gene match: 1. This CDR3 has 16 amino acids. This chain's CDR3 is CASSLALAGSYNEQFF. DNA for the CDR3: TGTGCCAGCAGCTTAGCGCTAGCGGGCTCCTACAATGAGCAGTTCTTC.